The 6 T cell receptor beta chains listed next were all sequenced from one sample in a study of PD-L1 blockade in urothelial cancer. Clones were sequenced by immunoSEQ multiplex PCR, and TCRdb holds only the in-frame ones, with some missing. The data contain over 45,000 clones, roughly 86% of them singletons. The source material was PBMCs, sampled around atezolizumab (anti-PD-L1) treatment. The receptors come from a man aged 50 or older with urothelial cancer.

The rearrangement uses TRBV7-9 and TRBJ2-3; D is perhaps TRBD2 (5 bases). The V end lost 1 base, the J end lost 5 bases, and 10 bases lay between the germline ends. CDR1 and CDR2 (germline): SEHNR, FQNEAQ (reference sequence). The CDR3 loop spans 14 amino acids. The CDR3 protein is CASSLVREIDTQYF. CDR3 DNA sequence: TGTGCCAGCAGCTTAGTTCGGGAAATAGATACGCAGTATTTT.

The genes are TRBV15 and TRBJ1-2; tentatively, D is TRBD1 (5 bases). In germline, CDR1 is LNHNV, CDR2 YYDKDF (reference sequence). The CDR3 totals 15 residues. Trimming pared 1 base from V and 8 bases from J, leaving 17 bases between. As DNA, the CDR3 is TGTGCCACCAGCAGAGGCCCCGGAGGGGCGAGGGGCTACACCTTC. Translating it yields CATSRGPGGARGYTF.

This clone occurred once. The chain uses TRBV2 and TRBJ2-1, with TRBD1 as a possible D gene (7 bases). V lost 3 bases to trimming and J lost 6 bases, with 15 bases between them. The V gene's germline CDR1 is SNHLY and CDR2 FYNNEI. This CDR3 is built from 15 residues. In nucleotides, the CDR3 is TGTGCCAGCAGTGAGGAGGGGGCGCCAGTCAATGAGCAGTTCTTC. It encodes CASSEEGAPVNEQFF.

This chain links TRBV10-1 with TRBJ2-3, with 8 bases aligning to TRBD2. The V gene's germline CDR1 is WNHNN and CDR2 SYGVQD (reference sequence). V lost 5 bases and J lost 13; bases outside the gene matches: 8. The CDR3 loop spans 12 amino acids. The CDR3 loop reads CASSNPGTREYF. In DNA, the CDR3 is TGCGCCAGCAGTAACCCCGGGACTAGGGAGTATTTT.

The chain links TRBV12-5 to TRBJ2-1; unclear D gene. In germline, CDR1 is LGHNT, CDR2 FRNRAP. V was cut by 3 bases and J by 2 bases, with 11 bases left in between. The CDR3 length is 15 residues. DNA for the CDR3: TGTGCTAGTGGTTTAACCCCTCGAGCCTACAATGAGCAGTTCTTC. Translation: CASGLTPRAYNEQFF. The full variable domain, completed using reference TRBV12-5 and TRBJ2-1, is DARVTQTPRHKVTEMGQEVTMRCQPILGHNTVFWYRQTMMQGLELLAYFRNRAPLDDSGMPKDRFSAEMPDATLATLKIQPSEPRDSAVYFCASGLTPRAYNEQFFGPGTRLTVL.

The chain recombines TRBV10-3 with TRBJ1-2; 9 positions match TRBD1. Germline values: CDR1 ENHRY, CDR2 SYGVKD. The J segment lost 7 bases and the V segment lost 6 bases, leaving 12 bases of the junction unmatched. The CDR3 has 15 amino acids. CDR3 loop: CAISNPGTGRGGYTF. CDR3 nucleotide sequence: TGTGCCATCAGCAACCCTGGGACAGGGAGAGGTGGCTACACCTTC.